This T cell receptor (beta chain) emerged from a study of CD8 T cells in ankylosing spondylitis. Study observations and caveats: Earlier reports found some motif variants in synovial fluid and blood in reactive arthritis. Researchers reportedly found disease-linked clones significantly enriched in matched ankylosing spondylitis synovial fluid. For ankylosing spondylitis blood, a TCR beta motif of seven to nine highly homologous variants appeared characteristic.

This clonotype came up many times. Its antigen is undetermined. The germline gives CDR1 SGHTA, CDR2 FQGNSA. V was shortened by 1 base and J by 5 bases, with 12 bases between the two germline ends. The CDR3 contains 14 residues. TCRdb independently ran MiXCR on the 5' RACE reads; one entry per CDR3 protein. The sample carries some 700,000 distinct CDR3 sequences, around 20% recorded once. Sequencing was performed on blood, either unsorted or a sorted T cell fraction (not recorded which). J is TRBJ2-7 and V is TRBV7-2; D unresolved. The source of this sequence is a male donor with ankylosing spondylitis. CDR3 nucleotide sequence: TGTGCCAGCAGCTTAGGCGTAGCCTTGAACGAGCAGTACTTC. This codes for CASSLGVALNEQYF.